A selection of T cell receptor beta chains follows, all from one sample in a study of cytomegalovirus exposure and HLA in healthy donors. Assay: immunoSEQ multiplex PCR; the TCRdb copy retains only in-frame clones and omits some. The repertoire consists of some 120,000 clones, with 75% to 85% occurring once and the leading ten covering approximately 9.6%. What was sequenced was PBMCs. The source is a woman aged 50 to 60 in good health and CMV-seropositive. Both conserved end residues are part of each CDR3. D genes are given only for firm matches. A clone size is listed for some rows: how often the clone was seen (once, few, many), or a class if it is expanded.

D gene: TRBD1
clone size: .
J gene: TRBJ1-2
V gene: TRBV7-9
CDR3 length: 15
CDR3 protein: CASSPETGGAKGYTF
CDR3 DNA: TGTGCCAGCAGCCCAGAGACAGGGGGCGCGAAGGGCTACACCTTC

D gene: TRBD1
clone size: .
J gene: TRBJ1-1
V gene: TRBV6-1
CDR3 length: 15
CDR3 protein: CASSEVQGANTEAFF
CDR3 DNA: TGTGCCAGCAGTGAAGTGCAGGGGGCAAACACTGAAGCTTTCTTT

D gene: .
clone size: once
J gene: TRBJ2-3
V gene: TRBV15
CDR3 length: 17
CDR3 protein: CATSRDRAGRSSDTQYF
CDR3 DNA: TGTGCCACCAGCAGAGATCGGGCGGGGAGGTCTTCAGATACGCAGTATTTT

D gene: .
clone size: once
J gene: TRBJ2-7
V gene: TRBV6-5
CDR3 length: 14
CDR3 protein: CASSSRDRTYEQYF
CDR3 DNA: TGTGCCAGCAGTTCCCGAGACAGAACCTACGAGCAGTACTTC

D gene: TRBD1
clone size: .
J gene: TRBJ2-7
V gene: TRBV6-5
CDR3 length: 15
CDR3 protein: CASSYSGQGVYEQYF
CDR3 DNA: TGTGCCAGCAGTTACTCGGGACAGGGGGTCTACGAGCAGTACTTC

D gene: TRBD2
clone size: once
J gene: TRBJ2-1
V gene: TRBV5-1
CDR3 length: 15
CDR3 protein: CASSLAAGGVDEQFF
CDR3 DNA: TGCGCCAGCAGCTTGGCCGCGGGAGGGGTAGATGAGCAGTTCTTC

D gene: TRBD2
clone size: once
J gene: TRBJ2-7
V gene: TRBV7-8
CDR3 length: 15
CDR3 protein: CASSSGLAGVDEQYF
CDR3 DNA: TGTGCCAGCAGCTCGGGACTAGCGGGAGTGGACGAGCAGTACTTC

D gene: TRBD2
clone size: .
J gene: TRBJ2-7
V gene: TRBV10-3
CDR3 length: 15
CDR3 protein: CAISESTSGGHEQYF
CDR3 DNA: TGTGCCATCAGTGAGTCCACTAGCGGGGGGCACGAGCAGTACTTC

D gene: .
clone size: .
J gene: TRBJ2-5
V gene: TRBV5-1
CDR3 length: 14
CDR3 protein: CASSREGVHETQYF
CDR3 DNA: TGCGCCAGCAGCCGAGAGGGGGTACATGAGACCCAGTACTTC

D gene: .
clone size: once
J gene: TRBJ1-1
V gene: TRBV4-2
CDR3 length: 16
CDR3 protein: CASSRKSGGSDTEAFF
CDR3 DNA: TGTGCCAGCAGCCGAAAGAGCGGGGGATCGGACACTGAAGCTTTCTTT

D gene: TRBD2
clone size: .
J gene: TRBJ2-3
V gene: TRBV18
CDR3 length: 18
CDR3 protein: CASSLNRGTSASTDTQYF
CDR3 DNA: TGTGCCAGCTCACTGAACCGAGGGACTAGCGCTAGCACAGATACGCAGTATTTT

D gene: .
clone size: .
J gene: TRBJ1-2
V gene: TRBV2
CDR3 length: 16
CDR3 protein: CASSPSRTARLGDYTF
CDR3 DNA: TGTGCCAGCAGTCCCAGTAGGACAGCCCGCCTAGGTGACTACACCTTC

D gene: .
clone size: .
J gene: TRBJ2-5
V gene: TRBV5-4
CDR3 length: 12
CDR3 protein: CASSRDSETQYF
CDR3 DNA: TGTGCCAGCAGCCGGGACTCTGAGACCCAGTACTTC

D gene: .
clone size: few
J gene: TRBJ1-5
V gene: TRBV5-1
CDR3 length: 15
CDR3 protein: CASSLEGAPNQPQHF
CDR3 DNA: TGCGCCAGCAGCTTGGAAGGGGCCCCCAATCAGCCCCAGCATTTT

D gene: TRBD1
clone size: .
J gene: TRBJ1-1
V gene: TRBV19
CDR3 length: 14
CDR3 protein: CASSPVTQGTEAFF
CDR3 DNA: TGTGCCAGTAGTCCGGTAACACAGGGGACTGAAGCTTTCTTT

D gene: TRBD1
clone size: .
J gene: TRBJ2-5
V gene: TRBV29-1
CDR3 length: 16
CDR3 protein: CSVEFWTGEIGETQYF
CDR3 DNA: TGCAGCGTGGAATTCTGGACAGGGGAAATTGGAGAGACCCAGTACTTC

D gene: .
clone size: .
J gene: TRBJ2-7
V gene: TRBV6-1
CDR3 length: 16
CDR3 protein: CASSEAGTAYWKEQYF
CDR3 DNA: TGTGCCAGCAGTGAAGCGGGGACTGCCTATTGGAAGGAGCAGTACTTC